Below, 17 T cell receptor beta chains from the same sample are listed, as sequenced in a study of blood T cell repertoires in COVID-19. The repertoire was sequenced with immunoSEQ multiplex PCR; TCRdb's copy has only in-frame clones and lacks some. The repertoire includes 57,000 or so clones, under 85% of them detected once, and 20% sits in the top ten. The source material was peripheral blood. The receptors come from a woman older than 75 with active or convalescent COVID-19.

This sequence joins TRBV11-3 and TRBJ2-2, with 7 nucleotides matching TRBD1. This CDR3 contains 17 residues. Looked up from germline, CDR1 is SGHNT and CDR2 is YENEEA. Germline trimming cut 2 bases from V and 1 base from J; bases unmatched to any gene: 7. The CDR3 loop is CASSLFPGQKNTGELFF. CDR3 DNA sequence: TGTGCCAGCAGCTTATTCCCGGGACAGAAGAACACCGGGGAGCTGTTTTTT.

J is TRBJ1-3 and V is TRBV6-1, with D uncertain. The CDR3 contains 15 residues. V was clipped by 1 base and J by 0 bases, with 7 bases between them. Germline CDR1 is MNHNS and CDR2 is SASEGT. In DNA form, the CDR3 reads TGTGCCAGCAGTGAAGGGCAGATCTCTGGAAACACCATATATTTT. Its translation: CASSEGQISGNTIYF.

The chain is built from TRBV5-6 and TRBJ1-5; TRBD1 might be the D (6 bases). The length of the CDR3 is 16 residues. Per the germline V gene, CDR1 is SGHDT and CDR2 is YYEEEE. Trimming left V 4 bases short and J 5 bases short, with 19 bases between. The CDR3 reads CASSRSGGAGDQPQHF. The CDR3 region has the DNA TGTGCCAGCAGCCGATCTGGTGGGGCAGGGGATCAGCCCCAGCATTTT. Based on the CDR3 plus reference TRBV5-6 and TRBJ1-5, the full variable domain is DAGVTQSPTHLIKTRGQQVTLRCSPKSGHDTVSWYQQALGQGPQFIFQYYEEEERQRGNFPDRFSGHQFPNYSSELNVNALLLGDSALYLCASSRSGGAGDQPQHFGDGTRLSIL.

The count of this clone is one. The chain uses TRBV9 and TRBJ2-2; the match to TRBD1 covers 9 bases. The CDR3 consists of 15 residues. Unmatched junction bases numbered 4, after V lost 4 bases and J lost 3 bases. CDR1 is SGDLS and CDR2 is YYNGEE in the germline V gene. Here the CDR3 reads CASSSRTGDTGELFF. The CDR3 region has the DNA TGTGCCAGCAGCTCCAGGACAGGGGACACCGGGGAGCTGTTTTTT. The entire variable domain, with the rest obtained from reference TRBV9 and TRBJ2-2, is as follows: DSGVTQTPKHLITATGQRVTLRCSPRSGDLSVYWYQQSLDQGLQFLIQYYNGEERAKGNILERFSAQQFPDLHSELNLSSLELGDSALYFCASSSRTGDTGELFFGEGSRLTVL.

The J gene is TRBJ1-2, the V gene TRBV5-6, with D uncertain. This CDR3 contains 11 residues. Germline V CDR1 and CDR2: SGHDT, YYEEEE. Trimming removed 0 bases from V and 8 bases from J, with 5 bases in between. The CDR3 DNA reads as TGTGCCAGCAGCTTGGACCGGGGCTACACCTTC. This codes for CASSLDRGYTF.

The chain uses TRBV6-5 and TRBJ2-1, with D uncertain. The CDR3 extends over 15 amino acids. The V and J ends lost 5 bases and 3 bases respectively, with 14 bases between them. Germline CDR1 reads MNHEY; CDR2 reads SVGAGI. The CDR3 region is CASSPTYAIYNEQFF. The CDR3 DNA sequence: TGTGCCAGCAGTCCGACATATGCCATCTACAATGAGCAGTTCTTC.

The sample holds a few counts of this clone. The chain recombines TRBV5-4 with TRBJ1-2; 9 nucleotides line up with TRBD1. This CDR3 contains 14 residues. Germline V lookup: CDR1 SGHNT, CDR2 YYREEE (reference sequence). V dropped 4 bases and J dropped 1; count of bases not matched to a gene: 2. CDR3 DNA: TGTGCCAGCAGCCCGGACAGGGGTAACTATGGCTACACCTTC. This encodes CASSPDRGNYGYTF.

The CDR3 sequence: CASSPGLGVGTEAFF. In DNA form, the CDR3 reads TGTGCCAGCAGCCCAGGGTTAGGGGTTGGTACTGAAGCTTTCTTT. The chain has TRBV7-2 and TRBJ1-1, with D possibly TRBD1 on 5 matching bases. The CDR3 runs 15 residues. V lost 5 bases and J lost 5, with 18 bases in between. CDR1 and CDR2 from the germline V gene are SGHTA and FQGNSA.

This clone qualifies as medium-sized. V usage is TRBV6-1 and J usage is TRBJ1-2; 9 bases fit TRBD1. Germline V gene lookup returns CDR1 MNHNS and CDR2 SASEGT. V shed 2 bases and J 6 bases; nucleotides not matched to a gene: 1. This CDR3 has 13 residues. In DNA, the CDR3 is TGTGCCAGCAGTGAATGGGACAGGGATGGCTACACCTTC. Its protein product is CASSEWDRDGYTF.

The V and J genes are TRBV2 and TRBJ2-4, with 7 bases identical to TRBD1. The length of the CDR3 is 14 residues. V shed 4 bases, J shed 2 bases, and the junction held 2 bases outside the gene matches. Germline assignment: CDR1 SNHLY and CDR2 FYNNEI. In nucleotides, the CDR3 is TGTGCCAGCAGTGCGACAGGGTCCAAAAACATTCAGTACTTC. This codes for CASSATGSKNIQYF.

Only a few counts were recorded for this clone. The rearrangement joins TRBV7-8 to TRBJ1-2, with TRBD1 matching 11 bases. J gave up 6 bases and V 5 bases, and 14 bases lay outside the gene matches. Germline lookup yields CDR1 SGHVS and CDR2 FQNEAQ. The CDR3 has 17 amino acids. DNA of the CDR3: TGTGCCAGCAGCGCCAAAGTATTCAGGACAGGGGGCGATGGCTACACCTTC. Translating it yields CASSAKVFRTGGDGYTF.

This chain links TRBV6-5 with TRBJ1-1, with 9 positions matching TRBD1. CDR3 length equals 13 residues. J gave up 9 bases and V 2 bases, and 4 bases lay outside the gene matches. Germline V gives CDR1 MNHEY, CDR2 SVGAGI. The CDR3 bases are TGTGCCAGCAGTTACCGGGGACAGGGACAAGCTTTCTTT. Its protein is CASSYRGQGQAFF.

V usage is TRBV19 and J usage is TRBJ2-2; 8 bases agree with TRBD1. Germline CDR1 is LNHDA and CDR2 is SQIVND (reference sequence). Losses at the gene ends were 5 bases for V and 6 bases for J; bases not matched to a gene: 8. The CDR3 totals 15 residues. The CDR3 reads CASSPGQGWPGELFF. The CDR3 bases are TGTGCCAGTAGTCCCGGACAGGGATGGCCCGGGGAGCTGTTTTTT.

The V and J genes are TRBV6-5 and TRBJ1-6, with D unclear. The germline gives CDR1 MNHEY, CDR2 SVGAGI. There are 14 residues in the CDR3. V was clipped by 0 bases and J by 6 bases, with 6 bases between them. The CDR3 reads CASSYSRRNSPLHF. DNA of the CDR3: TGTGCCAGCAGTTACTCGAGGCGTAATTCACCCCTCCACTTT.

The chain links TRBV10-3 to TRBJ1-1; D is perhaps TRBD1 (5 bases). The CDR3 sequence is 14 residues long. V lost 7 bases, J lost 1 base, and 13 bases lay in between. Germline loops: CDR1 ENHRY, CDR2 SYGVKD. The CDR3 bases are TGTGCCATCAATAGGGCCGGGGGGAACACTGAAGCTTTCTTT. Protein sequence: CAINRAGGNTEAFF.

There are a few counts of this clone. CDR3 nucleotides: TGTGCCAGTAGTGACGGGTCATACTATGGCTACACCTTC. This gives the protein CASSDGSYYGYTF. The chain links TRBV19 to TRBJ1-2; no clear D. V lost 5 bases to trimming and J lost 3 bases, with 10 bases between them. Germline CDR1 is LNHDA and CDR2 is SQIVND (reference sequence). CDR3 length: 13 amino acids.

The rearrangement links TRBV15 to TRBJ1-4, with D perhaps matching TRBD1 (6 bases). This CDR3 region has 15 residues. The germline V and J ends were trimmed by 0 bases and 8 bases, with 13 bases remaining between them. Per germline, CDR1 LNHNV and CDR2 YYDKDF (reference sequence). The CDR3 bases are TGTGCCACCAGCAGAGAGTTAGGGGGTGACGAAAAACTGTTTTTT. Translated: CATSRELGGDEKLFF.